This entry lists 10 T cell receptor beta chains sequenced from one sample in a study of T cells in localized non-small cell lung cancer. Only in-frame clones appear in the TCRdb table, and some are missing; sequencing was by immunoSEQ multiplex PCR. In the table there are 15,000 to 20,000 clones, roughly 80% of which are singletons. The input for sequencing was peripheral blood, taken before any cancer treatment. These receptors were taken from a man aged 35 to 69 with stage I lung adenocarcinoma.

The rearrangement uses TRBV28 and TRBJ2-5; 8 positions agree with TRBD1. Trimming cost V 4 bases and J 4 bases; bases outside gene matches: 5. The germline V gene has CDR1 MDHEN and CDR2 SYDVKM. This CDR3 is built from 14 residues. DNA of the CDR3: TGTGCCAGCAGTTCACGACAGGGGACAGAGACCCAGTACTTC. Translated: CASSSRQGTETQYF.

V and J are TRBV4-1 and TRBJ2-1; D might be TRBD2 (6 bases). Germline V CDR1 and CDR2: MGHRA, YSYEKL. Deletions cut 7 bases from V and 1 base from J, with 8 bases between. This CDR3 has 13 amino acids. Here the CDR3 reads CASIGGSYNEQFF. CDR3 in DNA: TGCGCCAGCATCGGGGGTTCCTACAATGAGCAGTTCTTC.

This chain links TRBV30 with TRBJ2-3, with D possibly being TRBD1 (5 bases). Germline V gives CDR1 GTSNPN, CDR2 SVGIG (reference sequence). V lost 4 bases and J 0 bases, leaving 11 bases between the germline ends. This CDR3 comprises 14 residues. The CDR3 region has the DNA TGTGCCTGGATGAAAAGGGGAAGCACAGATACGCAGTATTTT. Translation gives CAWMKRGSTDTQYF. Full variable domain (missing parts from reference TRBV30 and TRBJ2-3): SQTIHQWPATLVQPVGSPLSLECTVEGTSNPNLYWYRQAAGRGLQLLFYSVGIGQISSEVPQNLSASRPQDRQFILSSKKLLLSDSGFYLCAWMKRGSTDTQYFGPGTRLTVL.

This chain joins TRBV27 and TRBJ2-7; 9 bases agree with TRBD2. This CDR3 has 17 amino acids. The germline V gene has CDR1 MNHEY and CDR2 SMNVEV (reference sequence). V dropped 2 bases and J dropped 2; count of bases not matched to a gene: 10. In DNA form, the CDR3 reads TGTGCCAGCAGTTTAAGGGTTCTAGCGGGGCCAACCTACGAGCAGTACTTC. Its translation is CASSLRVLAGPTYEQYF.

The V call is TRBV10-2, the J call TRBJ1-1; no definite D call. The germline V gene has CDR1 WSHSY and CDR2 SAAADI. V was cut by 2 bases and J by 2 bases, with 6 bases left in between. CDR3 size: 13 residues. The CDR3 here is CASSEPVNTEAFF. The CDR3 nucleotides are TGCGCCAGCAGTGAGCCAGTCAACACTGAAGCTTTCTTT.

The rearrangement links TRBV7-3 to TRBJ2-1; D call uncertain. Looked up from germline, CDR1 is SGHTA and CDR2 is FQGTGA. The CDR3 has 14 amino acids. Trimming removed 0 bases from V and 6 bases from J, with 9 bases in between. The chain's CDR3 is CASSLTGPTNEQFF. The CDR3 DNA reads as TGTGCCAGCAGCTTAACTGGCCCTACCAATGAGCAGTTCTTC.

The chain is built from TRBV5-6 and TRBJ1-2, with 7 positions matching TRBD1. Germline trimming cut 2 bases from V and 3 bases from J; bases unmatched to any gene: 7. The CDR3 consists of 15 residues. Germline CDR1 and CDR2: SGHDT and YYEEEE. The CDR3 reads CASSLPGQPDYGYTF. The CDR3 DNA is TGTGCCAGCAGCTTACCGGGACAGCCCGACTATGGCTACACCTTC.

The CDR3 nucleotides read TGTGCCAGCAGGCCCCCGGACCTCTACGAGCAGTACTTC. Protein: CASRPPDLYEQYF. This chain joins TRBV21-1 and TRBJ2-7. TRBV21-1 counts as a pseudogene. This CDR3 region has 13 residues.

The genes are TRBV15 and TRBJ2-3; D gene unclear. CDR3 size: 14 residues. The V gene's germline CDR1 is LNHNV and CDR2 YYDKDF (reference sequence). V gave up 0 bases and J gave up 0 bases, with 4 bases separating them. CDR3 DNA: TGTGCCACCAGCAGAGATTCCAGCACAGATACGCAGTATTTT. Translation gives CATSRDSSTDTQYF.

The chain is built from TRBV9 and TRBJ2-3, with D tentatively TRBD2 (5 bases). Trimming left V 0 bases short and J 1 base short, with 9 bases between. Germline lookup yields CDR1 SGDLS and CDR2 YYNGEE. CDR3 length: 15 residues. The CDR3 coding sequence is TGTGCCAGCAGCGTAGTAGCGAGCGGCACAGATACGCAGTATTTT. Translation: CASSVVASGTDTQYF.